The clone carrying this T cell receptor (beta chain) was observed once. The data were produced by immunoSEQ multiplex PCR, yet TCRdb's version contains in-frame clones alone and is incomplete. This table holds approximately 210,000 clones, around 87% found once. The CDR3 contains 15 residues. CDR1 and CDR2 from the germline V gene are KGHSH and LQKENI. Losses at the gene ends were 3 bases for V and 7 bases for J; bases not matched to a gene: 9. These data are taken from a study of blood T cell repertoires in COVID-19. The genes are TRBV18 and TRBJ1-2, with 9 nucleotides matching TRBD1. The clonotype was recovered from a man between 25 and 39 years old in a cohort exposed to, infected with or recovered from COVID-19 (not recorded which). The specimen was PBMCs or T cells enriched from blood (not recorded which). The CDR3 region has the DNA TGTGCCAGCTCACCCGGGGACAGGGAGTTCTTTGGCTACACCTTC. The encoded protein is CASSPGDREFFGYTF.